The 9 T cell receptor beta chains reported below all come from one sample, sequenced in a study of blood T cell repertoires in COVID-19 (TCRdb year 2020). Receptor amplification or capture employed the immunoSEQ multiplex PCR assay. Imported from immuneACCESS, the table was reduced by TCRdb to in-frame sequences with V and J called. These copies leave out some clones; in studies compared against another copy, an unresolved V gene accounts for under half, and the cause of the remainder is not known. In all, the sample holds about 71,000 clones, and over 70% of those were seen once. The biggest ten clones account for 2% to 2.5% of the sample. The sequenced sample was peripheral blood. The receptors were sampled from a human donor in a cohort sampled during active COVID-19.

This clone was seen a single time. This chain joins TRBV10-3 and TRBJ2-7; possibly TRBD2 for D (6 bases). Trimming took 2 bases from V and 2 from J, leaving 13 bases between them. The CDR3 covers 15 residues. Germline CDR1 ENHRY, CDR2 SYGVKD. CDR3 nucleotides: TGTGCCATCAGTGAGGTCGGGAGAGCGCCCTACGAGCAGTACTTC. Its protein product is CAISEVGRAPYEQYF.

J is TRBJ2-7 and V is TRBV5-1, with TRBD1 identical over 7 bases. V lost 0 bases and J lost 3; bases outside the gene matches: 6. This CDR3 contains 15 residues. Germline V gene lookup returns CDR1 SGHRS and CDR2 YFSETQ. The CDR3 DNA reads as TGCGCCAGCAGCTTGGAAACAGGGGAATACTACGAGCAGTACTTC. Protein: CASSLETGEYYEQYF.

The rearrangement uses TRBV24-1 and TRBJ1-1; D unresolved. The germline V and J ends were trimmed by 5 bases and 1 base, with 7 bases remaining between them. Looked up from germline, CDR1 is KGHDR and CDR2 is SFDVKD. This CDR3 region has 13 residues. CDR3 nucleotides: TGTGCCACCAGTGCAGCAGGGAACACTGAAGCTTTCTTT. This sequence encodes CATSAAGNTEAFF.

V gene TRBV19 combines with J gene TRBJ1-1; the D is unclear. The CDR3 has 15 amino acids. The ends were cut back, 5 bases at V and 4 bases at J, with 17 bases in the middle. The germline gives CDR1 LNHDA, CDR2 SQIVND (reference sequence). CDR3 nucleotide sequence: TGTGCCAGTAGTGTCCCAAACAGTGTCCGCACTGAAGCTTTCTTT. Its protein product is CASSVPNSVRTEAFF.

The chain employs TRBV7-9 and TRBJ2-7, with TRBD1 identical over 8 bases. CDR1 is SEHNR and CDR2 is FQNEAQ in the germline V gene (reference sequence). CDR3 length: 15 residues. After removal of 3 bases from V and 5 bases from J, the junction contained 9 bases not matched to a gene. CDR3 sequence reads: CASSLGQVKVHEQYF. DNA for the CDR3: TGTGCCAGCAGCTTGGGACAGGTGAAGGTCCACGAGCAGTACTTC.

This clone has a handful of counts. The chain employs TRBV25-1 and TRBJ2-1; D possibly corresponds to TRBD2 (6 bases). Trimming pared 3 bases from V and 0 bases from J, leaving 9 bases between. Germline V gene data show CDR1 as MGHDK and CDR2 as SYGVNS. The CDR3 totals 15 residues. The CDR3 is CASSDSGLSYNEQFF. CDR3 nucleotides: TGTGCCAGCAGTGATTCGGGACTCTCCTACAATGAGCAGTTCTTC.

V and J are TRBV6-5 and TRBJ1-2; 11 bases line up with TRBD1. Germline CDR1 is MNHEY and CDR2 is SVGAGI. J lost 8 bases, V lost 6 bases, and 11 bases had no gene match. CDR3 length: 15 residues. The CDR3 DNA follows: TGTGCCAGCAGCCCCACCGGGACAGGGGGATTAGGCTACACCTTC. This sequence encodes CASSPTGTGGLGYTF.

The chain uses TRBV12-3 or TRBV12-4 and TRBJ2-2, with D perhaps matching TRBD1 (6 bases). This CDR3 spans 13 amino acids. The ends were cut back, 6 bases at V and 5 bases at J, with 10 bases in the middle. CDR3 nucleotides: TGTGCCAGCAGGGGGGCAGGTACCGGGGAGCTGTTTTTT. Protein product: CASRGAGTGELFF.

The chain joins TRBV2 to TRBJ2-5; TRBD2 matches at 10 bases. Per germline, CDR1 SNHLY and CDR2 FYNNEI. The CDR3 spans 14 residues. V dropped 4 bases and J dropped 5; count of bases not matched to a gene: 4. The CDR3 bases are TGTGCCAGCAGTGGGCAGCGGGGGGGGGAGACCCAGTACTTC. This encodes CASSGQRGGETQYF. The full variable domain, its missing parts supplied by reference TRBV2 and TRBJ2-5, is EPEVTQTPSHQVTQMGQEVILRCVPISNHLYFYWYRQILGQKVEFLVSFYNNEISEKSEIFDDQFSVERPDGSNFTLKIRSTKLEDSAMYFCASSGQRGGETQYFGPGTRLLVL.